A selection of T cell receptor beta chains follows, all from one sample in a study of Ad26.COV2.S vaccination and SARS-CoV-2 variants. Only in-frame clones appear in the TCRdb table, and some are missing; sequencing was by immunoSEQ multiplex PCR. This sample has more than 120,000 clones, with 86% found just once. The sample in question was peripheral blood, obtained after recovery from COVID-19. The receptors originated from a human donor who had recovered from COVID-19. CDR3s include the opening cysteine and the closing phenylalanine or tryptophan. Fields, in order: CDR3 protein, clone size, V gene. Rows give clone size only sometimes, using once, few, many, or a class for an expanded clone.

CASSLTRGQGMNTEAFF | - | TRBV5-4
CARSVDRRWLAGASSGANVLTF | - | TRBV5-3
CATSREARVNTEAFF | - | TRBV15
CASSDTGTGANVLTF | - | TRBV10-1
CASSLSRGTQETQYF | - | TRBV4-3
CASSLGREGRDTQYF | - | TRBV5-1
CASGDDRASRDTQYF | few | TRBV12-5
CASSSGTGVWTEAFF | - | TRBV27
CASQGRADSNQPQHF | - | TRBV6-5
CASSIAFGGTDTQYF | - | TRBV6-2/TRBV6-3
CASSTRDLISPLHF | - | TRBV5-6
CASSQAGLPIGLFF | - | TRBV3-1/TRBV3-2
CASSLETGLIYEQYF | - | TRBV11-2
CASSYQRGDSYEQYF | - | TRBV7-2
CASSLLLPSTDTQYF | - | TRBV7-9
CASSQGQGPAGARTDTQYF | - | TRBV4-1
CASSIGYEAFF | few | TRBV19
CASRTGLAGLRETQYF | - | TRBV7-2
CASSQVAGGYSTDTQYF | - | TRBV4-3
CASRSSLWGPEAFF | - | TRBV19
CASSQSGTDNYEQYF | - | TRBV7-2
CASSLEVRGTEAFF | - | TRBV5-6
CASSWKTSVTDTQYF | - | TRBV11-2
CASSRVQFGAGTEAFF | - | TRBV7-9
CASRVTDNTEAFF | - | TRBV10-2
CASSDFSSSYNSPLHF | - | TRBV28
CASSQVFRGNTGELFF | - | TRBV3-1/TRBV3-2
CASSEGGATPGTDTQYF | - | TRBV2
CASSHDTGQHEQYF | few | TRBV4-1
CASSLQVSGELFF | many | TRBV27
CASSQSFRADYGYTF | - | TRBV4-3
CASSWAGRTDTQYF | - | TRBV27